Sequencing of this T cell receptor beta chain was carried out in a study of blood T cells in healthy people across ages. On this clonotype itself: A much larger clone lies one base from this, so it may be a read error. The conserved phenylalanine or tryptophan is not found at the CDR3 terminus, so this likely reflects a read error.

The second PCR ran roughly 7 to 11 cycles with a sample-barcoded 5' primer and J-beta primers. TCRdb called the 5' RACE reads again in MiXCR, with one record for every CDR3 protein. The table has some 1.7 million distinct CDR3 sequences, approximately 30% seen once; the top ten hold roughly 8.2%. Germline V gene sequence: CDR1 SGHRS, CDR2 YFSETQ. V lost 7 bases to trimming and J lost 1 base, with 15 bases between them. CDR3 size: 14 residues. The individuals who served as donors were healthy Caucasians living in Russia, aged about 6 to 90. Per sample, no less than 6 micrograms of total RNA were extracted.

The TCR comes from a woman in her twenties or thirties in good health. The chain recombines TRBV5-1 with TRBJ2-7; D may be TRBD2 (6 bases). Sequencing used blood. CDR3 coding DNA: TGCGCCAGCCCGACGAGCGGGCGTTCCTACGAGCAGTACTGC. Translating gives CASPTSGRSYEQYC.